This entry lists 14 T cell receptor beta chains sequenced from one sample in a study of early T cells in non-severe SARS-CoV-2 infection. TCRdb analysed the 5' RACE reads with MiXCR anew, one entry per CDR3 protein. The top ten clones hold about 6% of a sample with about 49,000 distinct CDR3 sequences, roughly 4.5% of them seen once. The sample comprised whole blood. Every receptor here comes from an adult who was a healthcare worker with PCR-confirmed SARS-CoV-2 infection or an uninfected control (not recorded which).

This clonotype was counted many times. The chain's CDR3 is CAISETSGGVTDTQYF. The CDR3 DNA sequence: TGTGCCATCAGTGAGACTAGCGGGGGTGTCACAGATACGCAGTATTTT. The chain joins TRBV10-3 to TRBJ2-3; 11 nucleotides match TRBD2. The V gene's germline CDR1 is ENHRY and CDR2 SYGVKD. V shed 2 bases, J shed 2 bases, and the junction held 3 bases outside the gene matches. The CDR3 covers 16 residues.

Many counts were recorded for this clonotype. CDR3: CAISETGLAGGHEQFF. CDR3 in DNA: TGTGCCATCAGTGAGACCGGACTAGCGGGAGGCCATGAGCAGTTCTTC. This chain connects TRBV10-3 to TRBJ2-1; 14 nucleotides line up with TRBD2. CDR3 length: 16 residues. J lost 8 bases, V lost 2 bases, and 5 bases had no gene match. Germline V gives CDR1 ENHRY, CDR2 SYGVKD.

This clonotype has ten or more counts. The chain carries TRBV29-1 and TRBJ2-3, with a tentative D call TRBD2 (7 bases). V shed 1 base and J shed 4 bases, with 12 bases lying between them. The CDR3 is 14 amino acids. Germline V lookup: CDR1 SQVTM, CDR2 ANQGSEA. The DNA of the CDR3 is TGCAGCGTTGAAGTAGGGGGGGATTCAGATACGCAGTATTTT. Translating it yields CSVEVGGDSDTQYF.

Ten or more counts support this clonotype. The rearrangement uses TRBV20-1 and TRBJ2-3, with 12 bases aligning to TRBD2. CDR1 DFQATT and CDR2 SNEGSKA come from the germline V gene (reference sequence). This CDR3 region has 17 residues. The chain's CDR3 is CSTALSSGGVFTDTQYF. The CDR3 DNA is TGCAGCACCGCCCTGTCTAGCGGGGGGGTCTTCACAGATACGCAGTATTTT.

This clonotype was counted ten times or more. The V call is TRBV29-1, the J call TRBJ1-1; D is unclear. Germline loops: CDR1 SQVTM, CDR2 ANQGSEA. Trimming removed 6 bases at V and 5 bases at J, with 10 bases between. The CDR3 length is 11 residues. The CDR3 DNA is TGCAGCGTACTCGTGGGAACTGAAGCTTTCTTT. Encoded protein: CSVLVGTEAFF.

This clonotype was counted at least ten times. The chain uses TRBV29-1 and TRBJ1-6; D might be TRBD1 (5 bases). Trimming removed 4 bases from V and 4 bases from J, with 8 bases in between. The CDR3 loop spans 13 amino acids. CDR1 and CDR2 (germline): SQVTM, ANQGSEA. CDR3 sequence reads: CSVGDGYNSPLHF. CDR3 DNA sequence: TGCAGCGTTGGGGACGGTTATAATTCACCCCTCCACTTT.

The chain is built from TRBV20-1 and TRBJ2-5, with D perhaps TRBD2 (6 bases). Germline CDR1 reads DFQATT; CDR2 reads SNEGSKA (reference sequence). Trimming left V 5 bases short and J 5 bases short, with 9 bases between. This CDR3 comprises 11 residues. CDR3 DNA: TGCAGTGCTTGGGGGACTGAGACCCAGTACTTC. Translated: CSAWGTETQYF.

This clonotype was found many times. The chain recombines TRBV5-1 with TRBJ2-5; D remains ambiguous. Germline CDR1 and CDR2: SGHRS and YFSETQ. Between the trimmed V and J ends, which lost 0 bases and 2 bases, there was a span of 2 bases. CDR3 size: 12 residues. Here the CDR3 reads CASSLDQETQYF. In DNA, the CDR3 is TGCGCCAGCAGCTTGGATCAAGAGACCCAGTACTTC. The full variable domain, completed using reference TRBV5-1 and TRBJ2-5, is KAGVTQTPRYLIKTRGQQVTLSCSPISGHRSVSWYQQTPGQGLQFLFEYFSETQRNKGNFPGRFSGRQFSNSRSEMNVSTLELGDSALYLCASSLDQETQYFGPGTRLLVL.

This clonotype has ten or more counts. This chain connects TRBV10-2 to TRBJ1-1; D gene ambiguous. Germline-derived CDR1 and CDR2 are WSHSY and SAAADI. V was trimmed by 0 bases and J by 1 base, leaving 6 bases between them. CDR3 length: 14 amino acids. The CDR3 region is CASSESQANTEAFF. The CDR3 DNA reads TGCGCCAGCAGTGAGTCGCAGGCGAACACTGAAGCTTTCTTT.

In its sample, this clonotype was seen many times. This chain links TRBV19 with TRBJ2-1, with TRBD2 matching 14 bases. The CDR3 sequence is 19 residues long. V gave up 7 bases and J gave up 8 bases; unmatched junction bases: 19. Germline CDR1 is LNHDA and CDR2 is SQIVND (reference sequence). The CDR3 region is CASTGTSRLAGGPLDEQFF. DNA of the CDR3: TGTGCCAGTACCGGAACATCTCGACTAGCGGGAGGGCCTCTGGATGAGCAGTTCTTC.

There are many counts of this clonotype. The V call is TRBV3-1, the J call TRBJ2-4, with D possibly matching TRBD2 (6 bases). V was cut by 1 base and J by 0 bases, with 10 bases left in between. This CDR3 spans 16 amino acids. CDR1 is LGHDT and CDR2 is YNNKEL in the germline V gene (reference sequence). CDR3 region: CASSQGGGVAKNIQYF. The CDR3 DNA reads as TGTGCCAGCAGCCAAGGGGGCGGGGTAGCCAAAAACATTCAGTACTTC.

This clonotype was detected a few times. The chain couples TRBV11-3 to TRBJ2-5; TRBD1 matches at 11 bases. V lost 5 bases to trimming and J lost 7 bases; unmatched junction nucleotides: 9. The length of the CDR3 is 15 residues. Germline lookup yields CDR1 SGHNT and CDR2 YENEEA. In nucleotides, the CDR3 is TGTGCCAGCAGCCCAGGACAGGGGGCTTTAGGGACCCAGTACTTC. It is translated as CASSPGQGALGTQYF.

The chain employs TRBV30 and TRBJ1-1, with 7 bases fitting TRBD1. Germline V CDR1 and CDR2: GTSNPN, SVGIG (reference sequence). This CDR3 region has 16 residues. Trimming removed 4 bases from V and 0 bases from J; junction bases left unmatched: 11. CDR3 loop: CAWKNRGVYLNTEAFF. The CDR3 nucleotides are TGTGCCTGGAAGAACAGGGGTGTTTACCTGAACACTGAAGCTTTCTTT.

This clonotype was seen repeatedly, ten times or more. The CDR3 spells CASSPIGLGDANYGYTF. As DNA, the CDR3 is TGTGCCAGCAGCCCTATCGGACTAGGCGACGCTAACTATGGCTACACCTTC. The J gene is TRBJ1-2, the V gene TRBV4-2; no clear D gene. The CDR3 runs 17 residues. Germline V lookup: CDR1 LGHNA, CDR2 YNFKEQ. The V gene lost 4 bases and the J gene lost 0 bases, with 18 bases spanning the gap.